Each of the 20 T cell receptor beta chains below was sequenced from the same sample in a study of OX40 agonist ivuxolimab in advanced cancers. Library prep was done by the immunoSEQ multiplex PCR assay. This is the immuneACCESS table as TCRdb keeps it, with only in-frame sequences that have V and J called. A part of the clones is gone; compared with another copy, unresolved V genes explain less than half, and the rest is unexplained. Within this sample are 53,000 or so clones, with 75% to 85% of them counted one time only. The biggest ten clones account for approximately 2.3% of the sample. Sequenced here: CD4+ or CD8+ T cells sorted from blood, sampled in a trial of the OX40 agonist ivuxolimab. Receptors originate from an adult with an advanced solid tumor such as melanoma, head and neck, liver or kidney cancer.

The rearrangement links TRBV7-9 to TRBJ2-5; D tentatively fits TRBD1 or TRBD2 (5 bases each). The V gene's germline CDR1 is SEHNR and CDR2 FQNEAQ (reference sequence). Trimming took 4 bases from V and 4 from J, leaving 16 bases between them. The CDR3 consists of 15 residues. The CDR3 coding sequence is TGTGCCAGCAGCTCCGGACTCACAGGTCCAGAGACCCAGTACTTC. Protein product: CASSSGLTGPETQYF. The full variable domain, completed using reference TRBV7-9 and TRBJ2-5, is DTGVSQNPRHKITKRGQNVTFRCDPISEHNRLYWYRQTLGQGPEFLTYFQNEAQLEKSRLLSDRFSAERPKGSFSTLEIQRTEQGDSAMYLCASSSGLTGPETQYFGPGTRLLVL.

The chain employs TRBV6-5 and TRBJ2-2, with D tentatively TRBD1 (5 bases). This CDR3 is built from 13 residues. CDR1 and CDR2 from the germline V gene are MNHEY and SVGAGI. V lost 6 bases to trimming and J lost 6 bases, with 11 bases between them. This chain's CDR3 is CASRQQEPGELFF. CDR3 bases: TGTGCCAGCAGACAACAGGAGCCCGGGGAGCTGTTTTTT.

The V gene is TRBV15, the J gene TRBJ1-3; 7 bases match TRBD1. The CDR3 loop spans 16 amino acids. V lost 5 bases and J lost 0; bases outside the gene matches: 7. Looked up from germline, CDR1 is LNHNV and CDR2 is YYDKDF (reference sequence). The chain's CDR3 is CATSSTQGVSGNTIYF. The CDR3 DNA sequence: TGTGCCACCAGCTCGACCCAGGGGGTCTCTGGAAACACCATATATTTT.

This chain connects TRBV5-4 to TRBJ2-3; no clear D. The CDR3 is made up of 13 amino acids. Germline assignment: CDR1 SGHNT and CDR2 YYREEE (reference sequence). The V end was cut by 6 bases, the J end by 0 bases, with 8 bases between. The CDR3 bases are TGTGCCAGCAAAACCCAGAGCACAGATACGCAGTATTTT. Translating gives CASKTQSTDTQYF.

CDR3 region: CASSQGVTEAFF. CDR3 nucleotide sequence: TGTGCCAGCTCCCAGGGGGTTACTGAAGCTTTCTTT. This rearrangement joins TRBV18 to TRBJ1-1, with 7 bases identical to TRBD1. The CDR3 has 12 amino acids. The ends lost 6 bases at V and 5 bases at J; junction bases unmatched: 3. Germline V CDR1 and CDR2: KGHSH, LQKENI.

This chain joins TRBV9 and TRBJ2-3; 9 bases are a match to TRBD2. J was trimmed by 0 bases and V by 3 bases; bases with no gene match: 8. CDR1 and CDR2 from the germline V gene are SGDLS and YYNGEE. The CDR3 consists of 17 residues. CDR3 DNA: TGTGCCAGCAGCGGTGGCGGGAGGGCAGCTAGCACAGATACGCAGTATTTT. This translates into CASSGGGRAASTDTQYF. Together with reference TRBV9 and TRBJ2-3, the CDR3 gives the full variable domain: DSGVTQTPKHLITATGQRVTLRCSPRSGDLSVYWYQQSLDQGLQFLIQYYNGEERAKGNILERFSAQQFPDLHSELNLSSLELGDSALYFCASSGGGRAASTDTQYFGPGTRLTVL.

This rearrangement joins TRBV5-8 to TRBJ2-7; no clear D gene. Germline lookup yields CDR1 SGHTS and CDR2 YDEGEE. V was shortened by 3 bases and J by 6 bases, with 16 bases between the two germline ends. This CDR3 has 14 amino acids. The CDR3 is CASSYLGKRREQYF. The CDR3 DNA sequence: TGTGCCAGCAGCTATCTAGGGAAACGGCGCGAGCAGTACTTC.

V gene TRBV7-2 combines with J gene TRBJ1-1; no reliable D call. The germline V and J ends were trimmed by 2 bases and 4 bases, with 17 bases remaining between them. This CDR3 has 16 residues. Germline CDR1 reads SGHTA; CDR2 reads FQGNSA. CDR3 residues: CASSLRRNQEGTEAFF. DNA for the CDR3: TGTGCCAGCAGCTTAAGGAGGAATCAGGAGGGCACTGAAGCTTTCTTT.

The table lists this clone with a few counts. V and J are TRBV21-1 and TRBJ2-1; whether TRBD2, the table's D call, matches the DNA was not checked. TRBV21-1 is classified as a pseudogene. The CDR3 length is 16 residues. The CDR3 protein is CASSHGGSRQYNEQFF. CDR3 bases: TGTGCCAGCAGCCACGGTGGGTCGCGGCAATACAATGAGCAGTTCTTC.

The chain links TRBV28 to TRBJ1-1, with no clear D. Germline-derived CDR1 and CDR2 are MDHEN and SYDVKM. The CDR3 runs to 11 residues. Trimming shortened V by 4 bases and J by 3 bases, and 3 bases separated the two germline ends. The CDR3 DNA reads as TGTGCCAGCAGTTATCACACTGAAGCTTTCTTT. Amino acid sequence: CASSYHTEAFF.

The J gene is TRBJ2-1, the V gene TRBV19, with a weak D call TRBD2 (5 bases). The germline gives CDR1 LNHDA, CDR2 SQIVND (reference sequence). V was cut by 1 base and J by 0 bases, with 13 bases left in between. The CDR3 totals 17 residues. CDR3 sequence (DNA): TGTGCCAGTAGTATAGTACGCGAGCGGCGCTCCTACAATGAGCAGTTCTTC. Translation gives CASSIVRERRSYNEQFF. The full variable domain, with the rest looked up from reference TRBV19 and TRBJ2-1, is DGGITQSPKYLFRKEGQNVTLSCEQNLNHDAMYWYRQDPGQGLRLIYYSQIVNDFQKGDIAEGYSVSREKKESFPLTVTSAQKNPTAFYLCASSIVRERRSYNEQFFGPGTRLTVL.

The V and J genes are TRBV5-1 and TRBJ2-6; D possibly corresponds to TRBD1 (5 bases). This CDR3 contains 15 residues. The V gene's germline CDR1 is SGHRS and CDR2 YFSETQ. The ends were cut back, 3 bases at V and 4 bases at J, with 11 bases in the middle. The CDR3 DNA sequence: TGCGCCAGCAGCTCCCAAGGGGCAGGGGCCAACGTCCTGACTTTC. This codes for CASSSQGAGANVLTF. Together with reference TRBV5-1 and TRBJ2-6, the CDR3 gives the full variable domain: KAGVTQTPRYLIKTRGQQVTLSCSPISGHRSVSWYQQTPGQGLQFLFEYFSETQRNKGNFPGRFSGRQFSNSRSEMNVSTLELGDSALYLCASSSQGAGANVLTFGAGSRLTVL.

The rearrangement uses TRBV30 and TRBJ2-1; D gene unclear. There are 13 residues in the CDR3. Trimming removed 0 bases from V and 10 bases from J, with 13 bases in between. In germline, CDR1 is GTSNPN, CDR2 SVGIG (reference sequence). The CDR3 loop is CAWSVMKPGEQFF. The CDR3 bases are TGTGCCTGGAGTGTCATGAAGCCCGGGGAGCAGTTCTTC.

This clone was counted between two and nine times. The CDR3 is CASSLEGSGYTF. The CDR3 bases are TGCGCCAGCAGCTTGGAGGGGTCCGGCTACACCTTC. The J gene is TRBJ1-2, the V gene TRBV5-1; tentative D call: TRBD1 (5 bases). CDR1 and CDR2 (germline): SGHRS, YFSETQ. This CDR3 is 12 amino acids long. V was shortened by 0 bases and J by 8 bases, with 8 bases between the two germline ends.

V is TRBV7-2 and J is TRBJ1-1; 8 bases align to TRBD1. V was clipped by 2 bases and J by 5 bases; unmatched bases: 4. From germline, CDR1 is SGHTA and CDR2 FQGNSA. The CDR3 covers 14 residues. The CDR3 nucleotides are TGTGCCAGCAGCTTACAGGGGGCACTTACTGAAGCTTTCTTT. Protein sequence: CASSLQGALTEAFF.

The chain links TRBV12-5 to TRBJ2-3; 15 bases line up with TRBD2. This CDR3 comprises 17 residues. Germline lookup yields CDR1 LGHNT and CDR2 FRNRAP. J was trimmed by 5 bases and V by 6 bases; bases with no gene match: 9. The CDR3 region is CASGRTSGGAGVDTQYF. The CDR3 nucleotides are TGTGCTAGTGGCCGGACTAGCGGGGGGGCTGGGGTAGATACGCAGTATTTT.

V gene TRBV10-2 combines with J gene TRBJ1-4; D gene uncertain. Trimming removed 8 bases at V and 4 bases at J, with 8 bases between. The CDR3 runs to 12 residues. CDR1 is WSHSY, CDR2 SAAADI, per germline. The CDR3 sequence is CASGRGNEKLFF. CDR3 nucleotides: TGCGCCAGCGGACGGGGTAATGAAAAACTGTTTTTT.

This sequence joins TRBV28 and TRBJ2-5; D possibly corresponds to TRBD1 (8 bases). Germline V gene sequence: CDR1 MDHEN, CDR2 SYDVKM. Deletions cut 7 bases from V and 7 bases from J, with 19 bases between. This CDR3 spans 14 amino acids. CDR3 DNA sequence: TGTGCCAGCAAGACAGGGGATTTAGCGGGGACCCAGTACTTC. As protein: CASKTGDLAGTQYF.

This clone came up once. The rearrangement joins TRBV5-1 to TRBJ1-1; D is ambiguous. Trimming took 0 bases from V and 0 from J, leaving 12 bases between them. Germline CDR1 SGHRS, CDR2 YFSETQ. The length of the CDR3 is 16 residues. CDR3 nucleotide sequence: TGCGCCAGCAGCTTGGGTAGCCCAATGATGAACACTGAAGCTTTCTTT. Protein product: CASSLGSPMMNTEAFF.

The chain couples TRBV2 to TRBJ1-2; D is uncertain. Germline loops: CDR1 SNHLY, CDR2 FYNNEI. V dropped 5 bases and J dropped 3 bases, with 10 bases sitting between them. The CDR3 totals 13 residues. CDR3 amino acids: CASSPDSYYGYTF. The CDR3, as DNA: TGTGCCAGCAGTCCCGACTCTTACTATGGCTACACCTTC.